This T cell receptor beta chain was identified in a study of control samples from healthy donors and cancer patients. CDR3 length: 12 residues. CDR1 and CDR2 from the germline V gene are WSHSY and SAAADI. V was clipped by 8 bases and J by 2 bases, with 10 bases between them. Generated by immunoSEQ multiplex PCR, the TCRdb table keeps only in-frame clones and is missing some. The top ten clones hold roughly 0.9% of a sample with roughly 95,000 clones, just over 90% of them seen once. The sequence came from a woman in her 30s in good health. Input material: blood. The chain uses TRBV10-2 and TRBJ2-7; either TRBD1 or TRBD2 may supply D (5 bases each). In DNA, the CDR3 is TGCGCCAGCCAAGGGGACGCCTACGAGCAGTACTTC. This gives the protein CASQGDAYEQYF.